The entry that follows covers one T cell receptor (beta chain) sequence. TCRdb's table, derived via immunoSEQ multiplex PCR, lists solely in-frame clones and lacks some. In the table there are 65,000 to 75,000 clones, about 85% of which are singletons. These data originate in a study of T cell responses to AZD1222 COVID-19 vaccine. This receptor was taken from an adult in good health. Sequencing was performed on peripheral blood, taken on day 0 of AZD1222 vaccination.

This CDR3 is CASSYSATGELFF. The DNA of the CDR3 is TGTGCCAGCAGCTATAGCGCCACCGGGGAGCTGTTTTTT. The chain has TRBV6-6 and TRBJ2-2, with D possibly being TRBD2 (5 bases). The CDR3 spans 13 residues. In germline, CDR1 is MNHNY, CDR2 SVGAGI (reference sequence). V was shortened by 6 bases and J by 4 bases, with 9 bases between the two germline ends.